This record covers a single TCR beta chain. Its target antigen remains unknown. It has no much larger one-base neighbor in the sample; base qualities were not kept. This entry belongs to a study of cytomegalovirus exposure and HLA in healthy donors (dated by TCRdb to about 2017). Background for the entire study: In an earlier analysis of under 600 of the donors, around 300 Gb of sequence data and just under 120 million unique TCR beta sequences from roughly 190 million T cells were reported. Approximately 310 gigabases of sequencing data and tens of millions of unique TCR sequences made up an early release that covered approximately 700 HLA-typed donors. Of the roughly 400 genotyped donors, approximately 83% fell in the genetic ancestry cluster associated with self-reported Caucasian donors. The study aimed to test whether signatures of past pathogen exposure could be identified by cataloging public T cell receptors. The study profiled the T cell repertoires of under 850 subjects by immunosequencing and related them to cytomegalovirus serostatus. In addition to the first cohort of 666 subjects, a separate validation cohort of approximately 130 different subjects was used. To predict cytomegalovirus infection status, the study brought together high-throughput TCR immunosequencing, statistical association of individual TCRs with disease status, and machine learning. In a later analysis, previously published TCR beta repertoires from hundreds of donors were re-analyzed and high-resolution HLA genotyping was added so that TCR occurrence patterns could be studied. The later analysis used no new phenotypic data to find candidate immune exposures, relying instead on TCR beta sequences and their occurrence across donors. An earlier analysis of several hundred of the donors applied high-throughput TCR beta sequencing to assess whether each TCR beta V gene segment acted as functional or pseudogenic. Donor age, sex, ethnicity and CMV serostatus were compiled together with the repertoire data. In a later genetic analysis, genome-wide SNP genotypes for 398 of the 666 donors were used, and that subset was treated as a discovery cohort. All discovery cohort repertoires had been generated on a single sequencing platform. Class I and class II HLA loci were covered by the typing at four-digit resolution. Typing coverage differed by locus: A, B, C, DRB1 and DQB1 were typed in about 629-630 donors, DQA1 in approximately 520, DPA1 in around 580, and DPB1 in just under 490. A handful of DR-DQ haplotypes were handled as single units for association and clustering because linkage in the cohort was strong. Across about 380 genotyped donors of the cohort, an average of about 240,000 unique TCR beta nucleotide sequences per donor were sequenced, and roughly 20% of those sequences were non-productive. Findings and caveats that apply to the study as a whole: While some public TCRs were present in many individuals, most TCR sequences turned up only very rarely across donors. Assigning TCR associations to individual alleles was difficult when HLA alleles, especially DR and DQ, strongly co-occurred. In vitro tests confirmed that a few of the cytomegalovirus-associated TCR beta chains recognize cytomegalovirus antigens. The only immune exposure information available for the cohort was CMV serostatus. The cohort was sequenced for TCR beta chains only, and without alpha or paired-chain data the features that could be detected were limited. Because counts were too low, about 17 rarely observed V segments, including chromosome 9 orphons, were excluded from the earlier analysis of around 640 of the donors. A cluster of highly shared sequence variants was judged likely to represent a technical artifact of the sequencing pipeline. The study gave a list of under 200 TCR beta chains associated with cytomegalovirus. In an earlier analysis of around 500 of the donors, most TCR beta V segments appeared in productive rearrangements about 90% or about 30% of the time, broadly matching IMGT annotations. Correlated functional status among segregating V segments might be attributable to linkage disequilibrium, but an unknown experimental factor could not be ruled out. Because HLA typing was missing for some donors at each locus, association tests included only the typed subset. In a later analysis, TCR association rates were found to vary across HLA loci, with the most associated TCRs seen for DRB1 alleles and the fewest for HLA-C alleles. It was suggested by the authors that the approach could potentially be generalized to other disease states and immunological phenotypes. Roughly uniform sequencing depth across donors was assumed in presence/absence analyses, although this assumption may not hold. According to a later analysis, most CMV-associated TCR beta chains appeared to be HLA-restricted, and the HLA associations seemed to be driven largely by CMV exposure. Cytomegalovirus status was reported to be diagnosed by the classifier with high specificity and sensitivity in both the original and validation cohorts. V-gene and J-gene trimming of TCR beta chains was associated with a missense DCLRE1C variant in a later genetic analysis, and the association was replicated in an independent cohort. Compared with equally common non-associated chains, HLA-associated TCR beta chains in a later analysis were more clonally expanded and had lower generation probabilities. A further reported finding was that TCR beta sequences accurately predicted the HLA-A and HLA-B alleles for most subjects in the first cohort. Compared with the approximately 600-donor mean, donors in an Asian-associated ancestry cluster had fewer N-insertions in productive TCRs, according to a later genetic analysis. A later analysis associated around 16,000 TCR beta sequences with specific HLA alleles at a false discovery rate of 0.05. Several of the top co-occurrence clusters appeared to be linked to parvovirus B19, influenza, CMV and Epstein-Barr virus, according to a later analysis. Because the 87-base-pair reads could not distinguish some IMGT-functional V segments, including TRBV6-2 and TRBV6-3, those segments were excluded.

The library was prepared using the immunoSEQ multiplex PCR assay. For the multiplex PCR, a mixture combining 60 forward primers for TCR Vbeta segments and 13 reverse primers for TCR Jbeta segments was used. Amplification of the CDR3 region of rearranged TCR beta genes was performed with a multiplex PCR assay on genomic DNA. The Illumina HiSeq System was used to sequence the amplified TCR beta libraries as 87-base-pair reads. As for the authors' bioinformatics: In a later analysis, roughly 80 million unique TCR beta chains were counted across the roughly 700 repertoires, and approximately 11 million of these chains were shared by at least two donors. A nearest-neighbor algorithm error-corrected the raw reads and collapsed the reads into unique sequences, merging closely related sequences to remove PCR and sequencing errors. CDR3 sequences were aligned to IMGT reference sequences to assign V, D and J gene segments. For a sequence to be retained, at least a six-nucleotide match to both a V gene segment and a J gene segment was required. A rearrangement counted as productive if the CDR3 had no stop codons and remained in frame with V and J, and every other rearrangement counted as non-productive. CDR3 was defined according to IMGT convention as the region running from the second conserved V-encoded cysteine to the conserved J-encoded phenylalanine. The earlier analysis of about 500 of the donors excluded sequences that lacked an unambiguous match to a single V gene segment. In an earlier analysis of around 590 of the donors, a V segment was called functional when productive rearrangements were above 56.7%, and segregating when the standard deviation between donors exceeded 5%. A statistical classification framework was built for diagnosing cytomegalovirus status from the catalog of TCR beta chain sequences. V and J gene assignment, in a later analysis, came from comparing TCR nucleotide sequences with IMGT/GENE-DB human TR gene sequences. Using the TCRdist pipeline, a later analysis assigned CDR3 sequences along with most-parsimonious VDJ recombination scenarios. In a later analysis, each TCR beta chain was defined by its CDR3 amino acid sequence together with its V-gene family, and reads lacking a unique V-gene family were excluded. As a way to deal with suspected cross-contamination and a sequencing artifact, a later analysis dropped 500 to 700 nucleotide sequences that were highly shared and had low generation probability. In a later analysis, a clonal expansion index was calculated for each public chain from normalized within-repertoire ranks of inferred template counts. A later analysis computed generation probabilities with a VDJ recombination model fitted to out-of-frame rearrangements, and checked the results against IGoR. In a later analysis, TCR-TCR, TCR-HLA and TCR-CMV co-occurrence was scored with hypergeometric tests, and a repertoire-size bias correction was applied to TCR pairs. False discovery rates were estimated in a later analysis by permuting HLA or CMV assignments 20 times. A later analysis grouped co-occurring TCRs with DBSCAN, adding TCRdist sequence similarity when clustering within HLA-allele-positive subsets. Repertoires with fewer than 30,000 or more than 120,000 public chains were left out of co-occurrence clustering, as were several repertoires with anomalous nucleotide sharing. TCRdb took over this immuneACCESS table, retaining in-frame rearrangements with V and J assigned. Such tables are incomplete; in checked studies, under half of the missing clones stem from an unresolved V gene, and the remainder is unexplained. V, J and clone size are taken as reported in that table, and D and trimming were inferred from the DNA itself. Within this sample are 150,000 to 200,000 clones, with 55% to 80% of them counted one time only. Together, the top ten hold 4% to 5.5% of the sample.

Taken from cysteine to phenylalanine, the CDR3 has 13 residues. Left in the record is the CDR3 DNA by itself, 39 bases read in frame from the first base. CDR1 MNHEY and CDR2 SVGAGI were looked up in the germline V gene. V is pared back by 6 bases and J by 1 base, with 9 bases lying between the germline termini. In total, approximately 700 healthy bone marrow donors made up the cohort. At the time of sampling, every cohort member was nominally healthy, though immune exposures that went unrecorded were likely present. The donor tested CMV seropositive and was one of the 289 seropositive cohort members. Every donor gave a peripheral blood sample, and the peripheral blood mononuclear cells from that sample were used for TCR beta sequencing. The Qiagen DNeasy Blood Extraction Kit was used to extract genomic DNA from the blood cell samples.

This TCR was recovered from a young woman in good health and CMV-seropositive. Sequenced sample: PBMCs. This receptor chain uses TRBV6-5 and TRBJ1-1; a tentative D match to TRBD1 spans 6 bases. The CDR3 region has the sequence CASSRGANTEAFF. The DNA is as follows: TGTGCCAGCAGCCGGGGGGCGAACACTGAAGCTTTCTTT.